The text below deals with one T cell receptor (beta chain). It lacks a known antigen. Per-base qualities were not stored, and no clone one base away is much larger. The sample belongs to a study of cytomegalovirus exposure and HLA in healthy donors (TCRdb year 2017). Concerning the study at large: According to a later analysis, the 120 or so validation repertoires were produced on the same platform as the 700 or so repertoires of the first cohort. The study aimed to test whether signatures of past pathogen exposure could be identified by cataloging public T cell receptors. A separate validation cohort of roughly 130 different subjects was used in addition to the 666-subject first cohort. The study combined high-throughput TCR immunosequencing, statistical association of individual TCRs with disease status, and machine learning to predict cytomegalovirus infection status.

The research as a whole found: In vitro tests confirmed that three of the cytomegalovirus-associated TCR beta chains recognize cytomegalovirus antigens. In a later analysis, TCRs clustered in the first cohort were found to also tend to co-occur in the roughly 120 validation repertoires, with around 94% of cluster scores above 0. Most TCR sequences were seen in very few donors, while some public TCRs were found in many individuals. The classifier was reported to diagnose cytomegalovirus status with high specificity and sensitivity in both the original cohort and the validation cohort. According to the authors, the approach could potentially be generalized to other disease states and immunological phenotypes. A later analysis lacked HLA typing for the validation cohort, so it scored co-occurrence in that cohort across all 130 or so repertoires. The study listed 164 TCR beta chains as associated with cytomegalovirus.

The library was prepared using the immunoSEQ multiplex PCR assay. On the study's bioinformatics: To diagnose cytomegalovirus status from the catalog of TCR beta chain sequences, a statistical classification framework was built. Sourced from immuneACCESS, this table was stored by TCRdb with only in-frame sequences that have V and J called. A share of the clones is absent; for the studies checked, an unresolved V gene accounts for under half, and the remainder has no known explanation. V, J and clone size are taken as reported in that table, and D and trimming were inferred from the DNA itself. This sample lists about 360,000 clones; 86% were detected once. The top ten hold about 0.8% of the sample. The CDR3, from cysteine to phenylalanine, totals 16 residues. The retained sequence is limited to the CDR3, 48 bases, with the frame set at the first base. From a lookup of the germline V gene (reference sequence), CDR1 and CDR2 are MNHEY and SMNVEV. V is trimmed back by 4 bases and J by 3 bases, and the junction contains 10 bases that no gene match accounts for.

The donors were included in the validation cohort of 100 to 150 subjects, a group kept apart from the roughly 690-subject first cohort. The sequenced sample was PBMCs. The receptor comes from a woman in her late teens or twenties in good health and CMV-seronegative. The chain is encoded by TRBV27 joined to TRBJ2-7; 9 of the junction bases match TRBD2. The DNA reads as follows: TGTGCCAGCAGTTCCGGGACTAGCCGGCGACTCTACGAGCAGTACTTC. It codes for CASSSGTSRRLYEQYF.